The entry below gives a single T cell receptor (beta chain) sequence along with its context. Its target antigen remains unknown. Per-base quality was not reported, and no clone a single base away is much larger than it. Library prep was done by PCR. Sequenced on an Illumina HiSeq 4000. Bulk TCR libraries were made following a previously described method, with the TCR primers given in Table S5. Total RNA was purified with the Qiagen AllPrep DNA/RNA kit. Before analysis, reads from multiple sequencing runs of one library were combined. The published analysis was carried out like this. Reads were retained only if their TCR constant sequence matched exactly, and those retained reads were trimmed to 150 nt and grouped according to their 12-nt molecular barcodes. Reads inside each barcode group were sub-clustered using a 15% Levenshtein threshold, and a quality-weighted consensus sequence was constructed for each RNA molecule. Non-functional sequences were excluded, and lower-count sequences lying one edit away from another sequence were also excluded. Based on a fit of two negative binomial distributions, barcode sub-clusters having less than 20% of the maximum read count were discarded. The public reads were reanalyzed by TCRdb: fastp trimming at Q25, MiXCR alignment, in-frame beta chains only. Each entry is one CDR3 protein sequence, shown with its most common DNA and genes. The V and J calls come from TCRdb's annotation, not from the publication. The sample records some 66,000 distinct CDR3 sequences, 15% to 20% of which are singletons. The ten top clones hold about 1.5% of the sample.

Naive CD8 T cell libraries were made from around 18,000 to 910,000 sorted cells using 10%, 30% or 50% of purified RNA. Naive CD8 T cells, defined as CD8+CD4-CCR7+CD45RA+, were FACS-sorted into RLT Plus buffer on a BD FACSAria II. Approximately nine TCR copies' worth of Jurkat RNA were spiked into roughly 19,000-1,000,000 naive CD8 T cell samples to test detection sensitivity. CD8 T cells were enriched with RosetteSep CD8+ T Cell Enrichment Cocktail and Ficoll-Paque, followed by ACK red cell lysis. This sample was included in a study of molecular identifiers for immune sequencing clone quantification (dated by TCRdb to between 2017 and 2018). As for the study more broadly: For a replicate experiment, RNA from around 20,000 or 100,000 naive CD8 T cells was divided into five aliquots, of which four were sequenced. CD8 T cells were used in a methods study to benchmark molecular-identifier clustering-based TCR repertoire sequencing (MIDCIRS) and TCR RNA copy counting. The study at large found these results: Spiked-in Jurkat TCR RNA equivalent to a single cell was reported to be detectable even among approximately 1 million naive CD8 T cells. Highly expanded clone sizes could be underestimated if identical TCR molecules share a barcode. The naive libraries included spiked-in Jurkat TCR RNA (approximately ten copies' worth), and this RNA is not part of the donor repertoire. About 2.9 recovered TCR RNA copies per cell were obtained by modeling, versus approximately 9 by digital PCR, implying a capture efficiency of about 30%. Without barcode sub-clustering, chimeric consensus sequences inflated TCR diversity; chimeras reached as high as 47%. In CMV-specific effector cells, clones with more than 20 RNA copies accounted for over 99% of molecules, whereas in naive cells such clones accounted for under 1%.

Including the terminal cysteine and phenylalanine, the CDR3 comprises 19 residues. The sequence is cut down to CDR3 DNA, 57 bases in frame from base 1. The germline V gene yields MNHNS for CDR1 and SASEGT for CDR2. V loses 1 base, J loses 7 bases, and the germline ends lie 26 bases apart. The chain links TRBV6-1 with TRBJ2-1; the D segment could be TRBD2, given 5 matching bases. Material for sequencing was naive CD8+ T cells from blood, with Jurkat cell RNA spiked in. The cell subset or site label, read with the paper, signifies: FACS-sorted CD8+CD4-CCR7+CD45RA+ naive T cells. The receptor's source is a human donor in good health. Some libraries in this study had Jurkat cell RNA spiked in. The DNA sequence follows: TGTGCCAGCAGTGAAGTCCCGGGTTGGGCTAGTGGAGGTCAGAATGAGCAGTTCTTC. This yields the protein CASSEVPGWASGGQNEQFF.